What follows is one TCR beta chain and its context. This specimen comes from a study of Ad26.COV2.S vaccination and SARS-CoV-2 variants. There are 17 residues in the CDR3. V was cut by 4 bases and J by 1 base, with 21 bases left in between. Per germline, CDR1 SQVTM and CDR2 ANQGSEA. The repertoire was sequenced with immunoSEQ multiplex PCR; TCRdb's copy has only in-frame clones and lacks some. The table records around 450,000 clones, 80% to 95% of them present only once. As to treatment: about 20 received Ad26.COV2.S at low or high dose, single or two shots; roughly five received placebo; per-sample allocation not given. Day 63 after the first injection of vaccine or placebo was the sampling time.

Sequences were derived from peripheral blood, sampled in a trial of Ad26.COV2.S vaccine versus placebo. The receptor was isolated from a person aged 18-60 years who received the Ad26.COV2.S COVID-19 vaccine or a placebo. The chain links TRBV29-1 to TRBJ2-3; perhaps TRBD2 as D (5 bases). The CDR3 loop is CSVGAVRPRRGTDTQYF. The CDR3 DNA sequence: TGCAGCGTTGGGGCAGTGCGGCCCCGGCGGGGCACAGATACGCAGTATTTT.